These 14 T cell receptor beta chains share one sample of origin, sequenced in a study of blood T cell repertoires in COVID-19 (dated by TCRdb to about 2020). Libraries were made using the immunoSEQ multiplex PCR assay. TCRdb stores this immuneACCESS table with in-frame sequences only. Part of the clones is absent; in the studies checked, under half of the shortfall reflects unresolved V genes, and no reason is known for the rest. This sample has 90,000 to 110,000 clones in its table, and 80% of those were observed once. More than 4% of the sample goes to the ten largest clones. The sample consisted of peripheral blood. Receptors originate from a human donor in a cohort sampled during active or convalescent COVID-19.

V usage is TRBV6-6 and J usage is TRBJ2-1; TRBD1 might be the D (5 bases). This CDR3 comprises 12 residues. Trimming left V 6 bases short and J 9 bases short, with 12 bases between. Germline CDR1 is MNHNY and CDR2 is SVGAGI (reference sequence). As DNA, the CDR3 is TGTGCCAGCAGGACAGCATTGGGTGAGCAGTTCTTC. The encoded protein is CASRTALGEQFF.

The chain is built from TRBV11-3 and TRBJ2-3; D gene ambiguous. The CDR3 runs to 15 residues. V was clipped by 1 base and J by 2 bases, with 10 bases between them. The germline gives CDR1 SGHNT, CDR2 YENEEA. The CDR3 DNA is TGTGCCAGCAGCTTAGGCGGAACCTACACAGATACGCAGTATTTT. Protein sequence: CASSLGGTYTDTQYF.

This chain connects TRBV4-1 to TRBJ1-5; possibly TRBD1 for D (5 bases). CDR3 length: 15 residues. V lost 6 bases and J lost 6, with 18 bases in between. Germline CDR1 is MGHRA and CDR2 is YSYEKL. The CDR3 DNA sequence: TGCGCCAGCAGACGGTCAGGGAAGGAAGGTCAGCCCCAGCATTTT. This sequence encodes CASRRSGKEGQPQHF.

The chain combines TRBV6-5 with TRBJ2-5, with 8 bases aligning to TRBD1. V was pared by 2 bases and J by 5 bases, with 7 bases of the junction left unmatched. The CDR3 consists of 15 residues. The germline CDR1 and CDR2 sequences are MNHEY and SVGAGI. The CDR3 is CASSYVRGPGETQYF. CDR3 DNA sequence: TGTGCCAGCAGTTACGTCAGGGGGCCGGGGGAGACCCAGTACTTC.

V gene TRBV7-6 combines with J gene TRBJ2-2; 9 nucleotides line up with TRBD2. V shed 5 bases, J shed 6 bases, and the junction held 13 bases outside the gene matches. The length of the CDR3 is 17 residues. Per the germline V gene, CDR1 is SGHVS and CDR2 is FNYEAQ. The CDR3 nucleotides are TGTGCCAGCAGCAGACTCGCGGGGGGGATGTCCGCCGGGGAGCTGTTTTTT. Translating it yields CASSRLAGGMSAGELFF.

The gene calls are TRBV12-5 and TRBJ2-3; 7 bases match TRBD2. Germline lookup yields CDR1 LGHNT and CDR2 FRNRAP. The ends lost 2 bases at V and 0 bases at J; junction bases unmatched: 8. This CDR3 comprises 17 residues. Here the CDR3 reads CASGLRGAGESTDTQYF. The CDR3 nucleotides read TGTGCTAGTGGTTTGCGTGGGGCGGGGGAAAGCACAGATACGCAGTATTTT.

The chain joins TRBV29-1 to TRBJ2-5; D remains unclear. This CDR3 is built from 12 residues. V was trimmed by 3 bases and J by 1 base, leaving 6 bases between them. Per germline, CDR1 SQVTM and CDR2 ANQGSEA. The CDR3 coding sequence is TGCAGCGTTGAGGGCTTCCAAGAGACCCAGTACTTC. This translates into CSVEGFQETQYF.

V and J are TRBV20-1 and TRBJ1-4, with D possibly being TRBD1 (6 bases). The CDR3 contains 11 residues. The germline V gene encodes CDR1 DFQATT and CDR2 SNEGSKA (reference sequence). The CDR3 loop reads CGNRVGEKLFF. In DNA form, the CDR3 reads TGCGGTAACAGGGTCGGTGAAAAACTGTTTTTT.

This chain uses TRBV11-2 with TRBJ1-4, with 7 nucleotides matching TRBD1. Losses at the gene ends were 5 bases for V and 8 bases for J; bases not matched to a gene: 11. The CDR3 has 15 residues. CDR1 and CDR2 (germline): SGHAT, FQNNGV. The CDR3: CASSQVRMTGEKLFF. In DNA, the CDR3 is TGTGCCAGCAGCCAAGTAAGAATGACAGGGGAAAAACTGTTTTTT.

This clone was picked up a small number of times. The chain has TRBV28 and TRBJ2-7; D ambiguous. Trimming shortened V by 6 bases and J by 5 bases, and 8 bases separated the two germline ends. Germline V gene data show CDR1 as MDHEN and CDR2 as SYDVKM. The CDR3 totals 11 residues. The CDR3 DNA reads TGTGCCAGCAGCAGAAACCACGAGCAGTACTTC. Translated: CASSRNHEQYF.

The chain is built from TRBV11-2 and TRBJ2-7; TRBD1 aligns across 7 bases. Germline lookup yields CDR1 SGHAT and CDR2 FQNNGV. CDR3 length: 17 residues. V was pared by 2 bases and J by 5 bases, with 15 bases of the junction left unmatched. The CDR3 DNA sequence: TGTGCCAGCAGCTTACCGGAGACAGGGCGGTATTCGAACGAGCAGTACTTC. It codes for CASSLPETGRYSNEQYF.

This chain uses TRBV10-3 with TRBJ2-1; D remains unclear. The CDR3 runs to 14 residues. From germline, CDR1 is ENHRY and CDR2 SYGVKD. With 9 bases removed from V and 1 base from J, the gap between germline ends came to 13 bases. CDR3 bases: TGTGCCATTTTGTCAGCGCTTTCCTACAATGAGCAGTTCTTC. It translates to CAILSALSYNEQFF.

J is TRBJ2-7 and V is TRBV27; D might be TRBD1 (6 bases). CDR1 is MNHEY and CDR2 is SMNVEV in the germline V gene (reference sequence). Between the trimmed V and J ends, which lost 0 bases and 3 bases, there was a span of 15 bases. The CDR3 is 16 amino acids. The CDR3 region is CASSLSGRGQDYEQYF. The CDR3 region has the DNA TGTGCCAGCAGTTTATCCGGCAGGGGCCAGGACTACGAGCAGTACTTC.

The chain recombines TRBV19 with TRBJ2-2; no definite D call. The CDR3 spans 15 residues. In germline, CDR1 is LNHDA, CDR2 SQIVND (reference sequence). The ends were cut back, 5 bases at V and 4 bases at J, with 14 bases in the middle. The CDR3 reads CASSPPSRLTGELFF. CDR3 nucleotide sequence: TGTGCCAGTAGTCCCCCGAGCCGTCTCACCGGGGAGCTGTTTTTT. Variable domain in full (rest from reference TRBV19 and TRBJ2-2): DGGITQSPKYLFRKEGQNVTLSCEQNLNHDAMYWYRQDPGQGLRLIYYSQIVNDFQKGDIAEGYSVSREKKESFPLTVTSAQKNPTAFYLCASSPPSRLTGELFFGEGSRLTVL.